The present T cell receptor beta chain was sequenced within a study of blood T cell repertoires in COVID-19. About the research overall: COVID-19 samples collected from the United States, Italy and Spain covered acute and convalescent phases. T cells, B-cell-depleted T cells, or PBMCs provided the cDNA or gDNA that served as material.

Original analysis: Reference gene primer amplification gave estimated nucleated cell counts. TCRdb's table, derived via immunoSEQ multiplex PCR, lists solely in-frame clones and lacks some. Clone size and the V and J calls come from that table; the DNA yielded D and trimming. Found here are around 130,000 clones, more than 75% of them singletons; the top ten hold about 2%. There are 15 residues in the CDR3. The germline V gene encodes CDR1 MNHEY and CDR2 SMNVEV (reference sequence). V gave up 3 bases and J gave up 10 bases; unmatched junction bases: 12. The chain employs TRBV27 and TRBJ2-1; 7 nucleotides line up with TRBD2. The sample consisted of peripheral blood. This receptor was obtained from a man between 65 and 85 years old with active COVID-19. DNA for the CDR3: TGTGCCAGCAGTTTCCTCAGGGCGGGAGCTGTAGAGCAGTTCTTC. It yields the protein CASSFLRAGAVEQFF.